The 2 T cell receptor beta chains below all came from one sample that was sequenced in a study of OX40 agonist ivuxolimab in advanced cancers. The data were produced by immunoSEQ multiplex PCR, yet TCRdb's version contains in-frame clones alone and is incomplete. Of some 24,000 clones in the sample, about 80% were seen once. Sample: CD4+ or CD8+ T cells sorted from blood, taken in a trial of the OX40 agonist ivuxolimab. The receptors were sampled from an adult with an advanced solid tumor such as melanoma, head and neck, liver or kidney cancer.

The chain recombines TRBV7-2 with TRBJ2-3, with D tentatively TRBD2 (6 bases). The germline V and J ends were trimmed by 0 bases and 2 bases, with 12 bases remaining between them. The CDR3 has 16 residues. The germline CDR1 and CDR2 sequences are SGHTA and FQGNSA. The CDR3 nucleotides are TGTGCCAGCAGCTTAGCGGGGAGGACTTACACAGATACGCAGTATTTT. Its translation is CASSLAGRTYTDTQYF.

This chain connects TRBV19 to TRBJ2-3, with TRBD2 as a possible D gene (5 bases). The V gene lost 5 bases and the J gene lost 0 bases, with 18 bases spanning the gap. CDR3 length: 17 residues. Germline V lookup: CDR1 LNHDA, CDR2 SQIVND (reference sequence). This CDR3 reads CASSFRGDLASTDTQYF. The CDR3, as DNA: TGTGCCAGTAGTTTCCGGGGAGACTTGGCTAGCACAGATACGCAGTATTTT.